This T cell receptor (beta chain) is from a study of PD-1 blockade in classical Hodgkin lymphoma. All patients experienced relapse after autologous stem cell transplantation, and brentuximab vedotin exposure was variable. Germline V gene lookup returns CDR1 SGHNT and CDR2 YENEEA. Trimming took 3 bases from V and 3 from J; bases not matched to a gene: 6. The CDR3 runs 16 residues. General observations from the study: Reported baseline diversity: healthy donors highest, relapsed/refractory patients lowest. Sources of repertoire differences remain undefined, possibly disease activity or prior therapy.

Only in-frame clones appear in the TCRdb table, and some are missing; sequencing was by immunoSEQ multiplex PCR. The sample yields approximately 58,000 clones, around 93% seen once. Details on this clone: Its antigen is currently unknown.

This sample comprised peripheral blood mononuclear cells (PBMCs), obtained before the second cycle of nivolumab. The TCR originated in a human donor with classical Hodgkin lymphoma. The genes are TRBV11-3 and TRBJ2-2; 8 bases agree with TRBD2. As DNA, the CDR3 is TGTGCCAGCAGCTTGGGTGGGACTAGGCACACCGGGGAGCTGTTTTTT. This gives the protein CASSLGGTRHTGELFF.